Below, one TCR beta chain is given with its context. Generated by immunoSEQ multiplex PCR, the TCRdb table keeps only in-frame clones and is missing some. Here the sample spans about 320,000 clones, 90% being singletons. The sample comes from a study of blood T cell repertoires in COVID-19. In the study overall: Spain, Italy and the United States supplied samples that represented acute and convalescent COVID-19. Sample material is recorded as cDNA or gDNA derived from T cells, B-cell-depleted T cells, or PBMCs.

Trimming took off 6 bases at V and 2 bases at J, with 22 bases between the two ends. Germline CDR1 is LGHNA and CDR2 is YNFKEQ. CDR3 length: 17 amino acids. Cohort placement rested on clinical history that participants reported themselves. Donors in Cohort 3 counted as recovered after two negative PCRs, clearance, or symptom resolution. This TCR was recovered from a man between 60 and 75 years old who had recovered from COVID-19. Sequencing was carried out using PBMCs or T cells enriched from blood (not recorded which). The chain carries TRBV4-2 and TRBJ2-5, with D maybe TRBD2 (6 bases). CDR3 coding DNA: TGTGCCAGCAGTCGCGGAGGGCCGCTCAATCCGCAAGAGACCCAGTACTTC. This codes for CASSRGGPLNPQETQYF.